This T cell receptor (beta chain) is from a study of cytomegalovirus exposure and HLA in healthy donors. About the study: Drawn from HLA-typed donors, tens of millions of unique TCRs were held in an early data release. Overall study results and limits: Most likely, a cluster of highly shared sequence variants arose as a sequencing artifact. A prior analysis recorded that most TCR beta V segments were productive about 90% or about 30% of the time.

About this clone: Antigen unknown.

Germline CDR1 SGHKS, CDR2 YYEKEE (reference sequence). V lost 0 bases to trimming and J lost 6 bases, with 15 bases between them. This CDR3 spans 15 amino acids. Primers included in the PCR were 60 Vbeta and 13 Jbeta primers. Assay used: immunoSEQ multiplex PCR; TCRdb lists only in-frame clones, some missing. Altogether about 130,000 clones are present, about 79% being singletons, with the ten largest covering 2% to 3%. The rearrangement uses TRBV5-5 and TRBJ1-1; D gene ambiguous. The TCR originated in a man aged 45-65 years in good health and CMV-seronegative. The sequencing input was PBMCs. The CDR3 spells CASSLAVAGFAEAFF. The CDR3 nucleotides read TGTGCCAGCAGCTTGGCCGTTGCGGGATTTGCTGAAGCTTTCTTT.